This T cell receptor beta chain is drawn from a study of Tregs in tolerant kidney transplant recipients. Study outcomes and limitations: This study did not directly address biological reproducibility.

Generated by immunoSEQ multiplex PCR, the TCRdb table keeps only in-frame clones and is missing some. The sample holds over 50,000 clones, 65% to 85% seen once. As for this clone: The antigen remains undetermined.

Germline CDR1 SGHTA, CDR2 FQGTGA. The V gene lost 4 bases and the J gene lost 9 bases, with 18 bases spanning the gap. This CDR3 has 14 amino acids. The sequencing sample was made of CD4+ T cells from blood. This receptor was identified in a human donor in good health. V is TRBV7-3 and J is TRBJ1-1; D unresolved. Written as DNA, the CDR3 is TGTGCCAGCAGCTCAACGTCAGGTTCCCTCCAAGCTTTCTTT. Translation: CASSSTSGSLQAFF.